These 21 T cell receptor beta chains came from one sample sequenced in a study of blood T cell repertoires in COVID-19. Libraries were prepared by immunoSEQ multiplex PCR; TCRdb keeps only in-frame clonotypes and omits some of them. The sample gives fewer than 400,000 clones, about 85% of which show up once; about 3.6% is in the top ten. The sample taken for sequencing was peripheral blood. All receptors derive from a woman younger than 35 with acute or convalescent COVID-19.

The genes are TRBV2 and TRBJ2-2; 8 nucleotides agree with TRBD2. Germline trimming cut 7 bases from V and 4 bases from J; bases unmatched to any gene: 2. The germline CDR1 and CDR2 sequences are SNHLY and FYNNEI. The CDR3 covers 13 residues. The CDR3 region is CASTLAGTGELFF. DNA of the CDR3: TGTGCCAGCACTCTAGCGGGCACCGGGGAGCTGTTTTTT.

J is TRBJ1-1 and V is TRBV9, with a tentative D call TRBD1 (6 bases). The CDR3 has 15 residues. Trimming pared 0 bases from V and 1 base from J, leaving 10 bases between. Germline V lookup: CDR1 SGDLS, CDR2 YYNGEE. In DNA, the CDR3 is TGTGCCAGCAGCGTAGCGGGGGGGCGGAACACTGAAGCTTTCTTT. Translation: CASSVAGGRNTEAFF.

The J gene is TRBJ1-2, the V gene TRBV19; D ambiguous. Germline assignment: CDR1 LNHDA and CDR2 SQIVND (reference sequence). V was trimmed by 8 bases and J by 4 bases, leaving 17 bases between them. The CDR3 totals 14 residues. The CDR3 coding sequence is TGTGCCAGTCAACCCGAGAGGAACCGCTATGGCTACACCTTC. As protein: CASQPERNRYGYTF.

This clone came up once. The limits of the CDR3 on the DNA are not certain, so only TCRdb's listed CDR3 is given. The genes are TRBV5-1 and TRBJ1-4; TRBD1, the table's D call, lacks a check against the DNA. The CDR3 has 16 residues if both end residues are counted. Germline values: CDR1 SGHRS, CDR2 YFSETQ. The chain's CDR3 is CASSPNVGTGAENLFF.

The V call is TRBV5-8, the J call TRBJ2-1, with D possibly being TRBD2 (7 bases). The CDR3 sequence is 15 residues long. Germline CDR1 SGHTS, CDR2 YDEGEE. The germline V and J ends were trimmed by 4 bases and 3 bases, with 14 bases remaining between them. This chain's CDR3 is CASSPRGAFYNEQFF. Here the CDR3 DNA reads TGTGCCAGCAGCCCCCGGGGGGCTTTCTACAATGAGCAGTTCTTC.

The table lists this clone with a few counts. V and J are TRBV3-1 (or the pseudogene TRBV3-2) and TRBJ1-5, with a weak D call TRBD1 (6 bases). This CDR3 comprises 15 residues. The germline V and J ends were trimmed by 4 bases and 1 base, with 11 bases remaining between them. Germline values: CDR1 LGHDT, CDR2 YNNKEL (reference sequence). The DNA for the CDR3 is TGTGCCAGCAGCCGGGGGGGCTTGAGCAATCAGCCCCAGCATTTT. Residues: CASSRGGLSNQPQHF.

The genes are TRBV5-1 and TRBJ2-1, with D maybe TRBD2 (6 bases). The CDR3 consists of 15 residues. The V and J ends lost 0 bases and 4 bases respectively, with 11 bases between them. Germline V gene sequence: CDR1 SGHRS, CDR2 YFSETQ. The chain's CDR3 is CASSLGMGRYNEQFF. CDR3 coding DNA: TGCGCCAGCAGCTTGGGGATGGGGAGGTACAATGAGCAGTTCTTC.

The J gene is TRBJ1-1, the V gene TRBV5-6, with a possible D match to TRBD1 (5 bases). The germline V gene encodes CDR1 SGHDT and CDR2 YYEEEE. The V gene lost 0 bases and the J gene lost 5 bases, with 14 bases spanning the gap. The CDR3 sequence is 15 residues long. The CDR3 loop is CASSLVSREETEAFF. DNA of the CDR3: TGTGCCAGCAGCTTGGTATCCAGGGAGGAGACTGAAGCTTTCTTT.

J is TRBJ2-1 and V is TRBV7-9, with a possible D match to TRBD1 (6 bases). Deletions cut 5 bases from V and 3 bases from J, with 17 bases between. CDR3 length equals 16 residues. CDR1 is SEHNR, CDR2 FQNEAQ, per germline (reference sequence). The DNA of the CDR3 is TGTGCCAGCAGCATAGAGGTAGGGGGTCTCTACAATGAGCAGTTCTTC. It translates to CASSIEVGGLYNEQFF.

This chain uses TRBV19 with TRBJ1-5, with 7 nucleotides matching TRBD1. The CDR3 loop spans 14 amino acids. Trimming removed 8 bases from V and 1 base from J; junction bases left unmatched: 5. The germline CDR1 and CDR2 sequences are LNHDA and SQIVND (reference sequence). The CDR3 coding sequence is TGTGCCAGTTGGCTAGGGGGCAGCAATCAGCCCCAGCATTTT. This translates into CASWLGGSNQPQHF.

This clone has only one observation. This chain joins TRBV5-1 and TRBJ1-2; TRBD1 agrees at 10 bases. Trimming removed 6 bases from V and 8 bases from J; junction bases left unmatched: 7. The length of the CDR3 is 13 residues. CDR1 and CDR2 from the germline V gene are SGHRS and YFSETQ. The CDR3 nucleotides read TGCGCCAGCAACATCGGGACAGGGGAAGGCTACACCTTC. Its protein is CASNIGTGEGYTF. Based on the CDR3 plus reference TRBV5-1 and TRBJ1-2, the full variable domain is KAGVTQTPRYLIKTRGQQVTLSCSPISGHRSVSWYQQTPGQGLQFLFEYFSETQRNKGNFPGRFSGRQFSNSRSEMNVSTLELGDSALYLCASNIGTGEGYTFGSGTRLTVV.

The chain has TRBV20-1 and TRBJ2-7; D possibly corresponds to TRBD2 (5 bases). In germline, CDR1 is DFQATT, CDR2 SNEGSKA (reference sequence). The length of the CDR3 is 15 residues. The V gene lost 3 bases and the J gene lost 3 bases, with 18 bases spanning the gap. CDR3 in DNA: TGCAGTGCTAGTCCCACCGCGGGCGGAGGCTACGAGCAGTACTTC. Amino acids: CSASPTAGGGYEQYF.

The chain combines TRBV29-1 with TRBJ1-3, with a possible D match to TRBD1 (5 bases). CDR3 size: 13 residues. Germline CDR1 and CDR2: SQVTM and ANQGSEA. Trimming pared 5 bases from V and 0 bases from J, leaving 8 bases between. The CDR3 sequence is CSVCRVSGNTIYF. The DNA for the CDR3 is TGCAGCGTTTGCAGGGTCTCTGGAAACACCATATATTTT.

The CDR3 protein is CASSQLLSTYEQYF. In nucleotides, the CDR3 is TGTGCCAGCAGCCAATTACTTTCCACCTACGAGCAGTACTTC. The gene calls are TRBV7-2 and TRBJ2-7; D gene ambiguous. The CDR3 consists of 14 residues. Germline CDR1 is SGHTA and CDR2 is FQGNSA. V dropped 5 bases and J dropped 2 bases, with 13 bases sitting between them.

J is TRBJ1-4 and V is TRBV9; 7 positions match TRBD1. V shed 4 bases and J 3 bases; nucleotides not matched to a gene: 6. The CDR3 runs to 15 residues. Germline values: CDR1 SGDLS, CDR2 YYNGEE. The CDR3 bases are TGTGCCAGCAGCACCACAGGGGACTCTAATGAAAAACTGTTTTTT. This encodes CASSTTGDSNEKLFF. Complete variable domain (other parts from reference TRBV9 and TRBJ1-4): DSGVTQTPKHLITATGQRVTLRCSPRSGDLSVYWYQQSLDQGLQFLIQYYNGEERAKGNILERFSAQQFPDLHSELNLSSLELGDSALYFCASSTTGDSNEKLFFGSGTQLSVL.

The chain carries TRBV7-2 and TRBJ2-3, with D tentatively TRBD2 (5 bases). Trimming stripped 5 bases from V and 5 bases from J, with 14 bases between. The germline V gene has CDR1 SGHTA and CDR2 FQGNSA. The CDR3 extends over 14 amino acids. The CDR3 nucleotides are TGTGCCAGCAGCACACCGTTACTAGAAGATACGCAGTATTTT. Its protein is CASSTPLLEDTQYF.

The gene calls are TRBV2 and TRBJ2-3, with TRBD2 as a possible D gene (6 bases). V was trimmed by 9 bases and J by 2 bases, leaving 12 bases between them. Germline-derived CDR1 and CDR2 are SNHLY and FYNNEI. The CDR3 runs 13 residues. The DNA for the CDR3 is TGTGCCAGACGGGGGTCCGCCACAGATACGCAGTATTTT. Its protein product is CARRGSATDTQYF.

This clone appeared once. The genes are TRBV18 and TRBJ1-3; D is undetermined. The CDR3 has 14 residues. V lost 2 bases, J lost 4 bases, and 9 bases lay in between. The germline V gene encodes CDR1 KGHSH and CDR2 LQKENI. CDR3 DNA sequence: TGTGCCAGCTCACCAGAGGTGACGGGAAACACCATATATTTT. Translated: CASSPEVTGNTIYF. Supplemented by reference TRBV18 and TRBJ1-3, the full variable domain reads NAGVMQNPRHLVRRRGQEARLRCSPMKGHSHVYWYRQLPEEGLKFMVYLQKENIIDESGMPKERFSAEFPKEGPSILRIQQVVRGDSAAYFCASSPEVTGNTIYFGEGSWLTVV.

In the case of this clone: The same CDR3 arises from other DNA sequences in this sample as well. The chain carries TRBV27 and TRBJ2-3; D not resolved. The CDR3 totals 14 residues. Deletions cut 2 bases from V and 0 bases from J, with 6 bases between. The germline V gene encodes CDR1 MNHEY and CDR2 SMNVEV (reference sequence). CDR3 in DNA: TGTGCCAGCAGTTTACGTTCTAGCACAGATACGCAGTATTTT. The encoded protein is CASSLRSSTDTQYF.

The CDR3 is CASRSGLRNTEAFF. CDR3 bases: TGTGCCAGCAGGTCGGGACTCCGGAACACTGAAGCTTTCTTT. The chain joins TRBV28 to TRBJ1-1; possible D gene TRBD1, 5 bases. V was cut by 6 bases and J by 1 base, with 12 bases left in between. This CDR3 contains 14 residues. Germline V gene sequence: CDR1 MDHEN, CDR2 SYDVKM.

The chain recombines TRBV6-1 with TRBJ1-4; 7 nucleotides line up with TRBD1. Germline V gene lookup returns CDR1 MNHNS and CDR2 SASEGT. The CDR3 totals 17 residues. V dropped 4 bases and J dropped 2; count of bases not matched to a gene: 10. CDR3 in amino acids: CASSADRVGVTNEKLFF. In nucleotides, the CDR3 is TGTGCCAGCAGTGCCGACAGGGTAGGAGTTACTAATGAAAAACTGTTTTTT.